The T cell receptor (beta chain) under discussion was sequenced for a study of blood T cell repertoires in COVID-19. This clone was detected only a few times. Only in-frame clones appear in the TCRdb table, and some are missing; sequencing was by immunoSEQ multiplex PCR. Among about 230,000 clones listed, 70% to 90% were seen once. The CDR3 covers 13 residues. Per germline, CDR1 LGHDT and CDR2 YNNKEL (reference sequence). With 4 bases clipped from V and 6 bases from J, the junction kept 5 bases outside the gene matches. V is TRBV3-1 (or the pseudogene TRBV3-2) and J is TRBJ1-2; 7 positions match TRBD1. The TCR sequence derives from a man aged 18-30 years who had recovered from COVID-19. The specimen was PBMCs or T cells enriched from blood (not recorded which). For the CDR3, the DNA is TGTGCCAGCAGCCCGGAGGGGGCCCATGGCTACACCTTC. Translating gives CASSPEGAHGYTF.